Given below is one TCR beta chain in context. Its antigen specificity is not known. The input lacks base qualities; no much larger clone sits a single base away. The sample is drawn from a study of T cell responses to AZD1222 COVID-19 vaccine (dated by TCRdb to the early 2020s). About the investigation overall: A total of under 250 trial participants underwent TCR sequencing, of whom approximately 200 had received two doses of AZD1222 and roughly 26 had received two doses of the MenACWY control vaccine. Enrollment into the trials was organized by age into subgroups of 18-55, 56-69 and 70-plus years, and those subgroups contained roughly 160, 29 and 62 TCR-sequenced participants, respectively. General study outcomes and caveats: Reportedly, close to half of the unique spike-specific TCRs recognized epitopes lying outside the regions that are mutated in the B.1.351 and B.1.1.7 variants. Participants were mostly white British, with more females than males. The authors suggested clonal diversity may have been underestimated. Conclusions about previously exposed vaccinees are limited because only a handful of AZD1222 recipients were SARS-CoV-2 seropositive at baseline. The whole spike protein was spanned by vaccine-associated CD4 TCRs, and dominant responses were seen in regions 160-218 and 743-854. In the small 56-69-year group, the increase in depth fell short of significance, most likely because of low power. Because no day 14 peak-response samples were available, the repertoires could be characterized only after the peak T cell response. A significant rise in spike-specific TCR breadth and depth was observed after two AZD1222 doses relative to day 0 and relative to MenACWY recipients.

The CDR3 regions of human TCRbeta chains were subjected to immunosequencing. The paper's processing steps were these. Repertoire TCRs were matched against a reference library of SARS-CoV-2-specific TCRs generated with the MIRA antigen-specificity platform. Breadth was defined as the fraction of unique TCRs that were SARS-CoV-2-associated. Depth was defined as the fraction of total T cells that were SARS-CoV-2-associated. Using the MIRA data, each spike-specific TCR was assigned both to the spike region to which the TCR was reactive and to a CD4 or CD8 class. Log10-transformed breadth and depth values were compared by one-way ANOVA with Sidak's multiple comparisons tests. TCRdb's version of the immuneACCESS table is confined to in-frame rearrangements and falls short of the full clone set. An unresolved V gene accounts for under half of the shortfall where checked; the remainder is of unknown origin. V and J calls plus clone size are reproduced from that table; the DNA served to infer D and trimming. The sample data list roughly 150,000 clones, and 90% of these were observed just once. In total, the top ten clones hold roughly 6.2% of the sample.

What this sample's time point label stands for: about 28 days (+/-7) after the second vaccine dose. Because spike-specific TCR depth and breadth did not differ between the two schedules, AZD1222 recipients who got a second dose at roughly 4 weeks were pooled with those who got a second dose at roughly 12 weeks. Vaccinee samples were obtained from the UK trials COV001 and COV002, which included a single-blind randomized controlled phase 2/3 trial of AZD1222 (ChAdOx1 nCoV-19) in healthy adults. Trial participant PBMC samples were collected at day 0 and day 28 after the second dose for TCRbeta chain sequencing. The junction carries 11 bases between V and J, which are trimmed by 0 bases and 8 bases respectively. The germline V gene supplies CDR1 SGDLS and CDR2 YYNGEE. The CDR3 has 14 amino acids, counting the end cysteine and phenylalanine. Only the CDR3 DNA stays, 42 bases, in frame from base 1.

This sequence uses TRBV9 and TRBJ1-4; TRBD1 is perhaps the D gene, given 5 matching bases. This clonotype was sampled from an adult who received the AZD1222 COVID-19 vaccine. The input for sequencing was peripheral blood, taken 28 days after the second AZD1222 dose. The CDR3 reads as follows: CASSVEAGKEKLFF. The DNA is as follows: TGTGCCAGCAGCGTAGAGGCAGGGAAGGAAAAACTGTTTTTT.